The sequence of this TCR beta chain was determined in a study of blood T cell repertoires in COVID-19. Study at large: There were acute and convalescent COVID-19 samples, and they came from the United States, Italy and Spain. PBMCs, B-cell-depleted T cells, or T cells provided the cDNA or gDNA that made up the material.

During active infection, Seattle patients enrolled and were then monitored through disease. Germline V gene data show CDR1 as SGHRS and CDR2 as YFSETQ. V lost 2 bases and J lost 0; bases outside the gene matches: 5. The CDR3 has 16 residues. Regarding this clone: Other DNA sequences in this specimen translate into the identical CDR3.

This table comes from immunoSEQ multiplex PCR, and its TCRdb copy is limited to in-frame clones, with some not included. Among almost 65,000 clones listed, roughly 85% were seen once. This clonotype was obtained from a woman aged 55 to 70 with COVID-19, enrolled during active disease. The specimen sequenced was peripheral blood. This rearrangement joins TRBV5-1 to TRBJ2-3; 8 bases fit TRBD1. The CDR3 is CASSLGTGASTDTQYF. The CDR3 DNA reads TGCGCCAGCAGCTTAGGGACAGGCGCGAGCACAGATACGCAGTATTTT.